The clone carrying this TCR beta chain was detected only once. What it binds is not known. The V end lost 7 bases, the J end lost 0 bases, and 13 bases lay between the germline ends. This CDR3 comprises 15 residues. Germline V gives CDR1 LNHDA, CDR2 SQIVND (reference sequence). RNA in amounts of roughly 0.45 to 1 ug was reverse transcribed with random hexamers. The TCR beta CDR3 was amplified by immunoSEQ multiplex PCR across 54 Vbeta, 13 Jbeta. TCRdb independently ran MiXCR on the immunoSEQ multiplex PCR reads; one entry per CDR3 protein. In the table there are around 300,000 distinct CDR3 sequences, about 90% of which are singletons. The entry originates in a study of CD8 T cells in Susac syndrome. Study-level findings and limits: The study recognized that the number of individuals in its TCR sequencing and HLA analysis was relatively small.

The authors sequenced TCR beta from blood CD8+ and CD4+ T cells. Through negative isolation, CD4+ and CD8+ T cells were obtained, while TEMRA cells were enriched using FACS. Source material: CD4+ T cells from PBMCs. This receptor was taken from a human donor with multiple sclerosis. This chain links TRBV19 with TRBJ1-3; D gene ambiguous. CDR3 sequence reads: CASKRAPSSGNTIYF. DNA of the CDR3: TGTGCCAGTAAAAGGGCGCCGAGCTCTGGAAACACCATATATTTT.